This TCR beta chain originates from a study of T cell responses to AZD1222 COVID-19 vaccine. Study observations and caveats: Donor demographics were predominantly white British with a female majority; clonal diversity may be underestimated. CD4 TCRs linked to vaccination spanned spike, dominating at 160-218 and 743-854. Seropositive AZD1222 recipients at baseline numbered only six or seven.

The CDR3 is 13 amino acids. Germline CDR1 is SGHRS and CDR2 is YFSETQ. The germline V and J ends were trimmed by 4 bases and 7 bases, with 14 bases remaining between them. Points on this clone: Antigen unknown.

Using immunoSEQ multiplex PCR, the repertoire was profiled, and TCRdb retains in-frame clones only, with some absent. Among 100,000 to 120,000 clones listed, around 89% were seen once. The clonotype originates from an adult in good health. The input for sequencing was peripheral blood, taken on day 0 of AZD1222 vaccination. The rearrangement uses TRBV5-1 and TRBJ1-1; a possible D gene is TRBD1 (6 bases). The CDR3 loop is CASSQQQGSEAFF. In DNA, the CDR3 is TGCGCCAGCAGCCAGCAACAGGGTAGTGAAGCTTTCTTT.